Here is one T cell receptor (beta chain) with its context. Its antigen is still unknown. The protocol was immunoSEQ multiplex PCR, while the TCRdb copy is restricted to in-frame clones and leaves out a portion. The sample yields 20,000 to 25,000 clones, approximately 87% seen once. This record comes from a study of T cell clonotyping in hematopoietic cell transplantation. The study, taken as a whole, reports: Broader posttransplant TCR repertoire diversity was predicted by graft donor and pretransplant recipient Inverse Simpson Index values. No sorting was done, leaving CD4 and CD8 contributions mixed.

The CDR3 is made up of 15 amino acids. Germline V CDR1 and CDR2: MNHEY, SVGAGI. The V and J ends lost 5 bases and 7 bases respectively, with 20 bases between them. Time point given: recipient sample about 28 days before transplant, after cytoreduction. The TCR comes from a young man with biphenotypic leukemia. Some clones in this sample may be carry-over from other donors' samples. The material was peripheral blood mononuclear cells, obtained before stem cell transplant. The chain is built from TRBV6-5 and TRBJ1-1; D ambiguous. The CDR3 sequence is CASSPIVKLTIEAFF. CDR3 nucleotides: TGTGCCAGCAGTCCTATAGTTAAACTAACGATTGAAGCTTTCTTT.